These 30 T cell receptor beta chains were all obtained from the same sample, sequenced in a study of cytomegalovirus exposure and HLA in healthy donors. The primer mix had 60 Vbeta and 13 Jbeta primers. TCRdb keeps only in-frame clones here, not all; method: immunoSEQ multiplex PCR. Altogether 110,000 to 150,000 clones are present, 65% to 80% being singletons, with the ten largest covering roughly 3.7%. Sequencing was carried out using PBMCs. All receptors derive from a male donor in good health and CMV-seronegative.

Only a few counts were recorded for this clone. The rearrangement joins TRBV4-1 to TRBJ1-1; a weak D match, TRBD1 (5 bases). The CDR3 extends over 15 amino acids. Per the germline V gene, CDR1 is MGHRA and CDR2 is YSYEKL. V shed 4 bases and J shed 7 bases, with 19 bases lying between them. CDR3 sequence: CASSRVQLSGREAFF. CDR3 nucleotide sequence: TGCGCCAGCAGCCGCGTACAGTTATCAGGGCGTGAAGCTTTCTTT.

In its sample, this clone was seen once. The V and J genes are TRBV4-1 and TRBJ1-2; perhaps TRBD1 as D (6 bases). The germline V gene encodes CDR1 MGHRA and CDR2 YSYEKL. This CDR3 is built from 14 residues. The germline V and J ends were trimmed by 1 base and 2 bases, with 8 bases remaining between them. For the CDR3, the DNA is TGCGCCAGCAGCCAAGTGGGGGCGAACTATGGCTACACCTTC. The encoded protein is CASSQVGANYGYTF.

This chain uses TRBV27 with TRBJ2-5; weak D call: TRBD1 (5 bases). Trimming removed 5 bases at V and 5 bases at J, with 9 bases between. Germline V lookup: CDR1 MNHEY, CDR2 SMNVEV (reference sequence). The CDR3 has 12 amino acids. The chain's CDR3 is CASSPDTETQYF. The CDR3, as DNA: TGTGCCAGCAGTCCGGACACTGAGACCCAGTACTTC.

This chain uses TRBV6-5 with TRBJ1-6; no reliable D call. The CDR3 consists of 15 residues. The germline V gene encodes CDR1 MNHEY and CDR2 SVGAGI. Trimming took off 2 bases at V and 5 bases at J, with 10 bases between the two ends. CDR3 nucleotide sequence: TGTGCCAGCAGTTACCTCTCGCAGGATAATTCACCCCTCCACTTT. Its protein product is CASSYLSQDNSPLHF.

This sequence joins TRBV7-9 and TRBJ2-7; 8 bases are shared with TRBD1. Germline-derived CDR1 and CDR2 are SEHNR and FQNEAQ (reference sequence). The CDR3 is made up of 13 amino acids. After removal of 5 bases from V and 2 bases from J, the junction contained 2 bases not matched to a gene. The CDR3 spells CASSRTGTYEQYF. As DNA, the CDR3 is TGTGCCAGCAGCAGGACAGGGACCTACGAGCAGTACTTC.

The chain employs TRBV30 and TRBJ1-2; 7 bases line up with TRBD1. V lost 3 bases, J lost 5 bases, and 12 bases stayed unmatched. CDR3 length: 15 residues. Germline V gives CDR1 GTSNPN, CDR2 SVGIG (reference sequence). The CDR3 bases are TGTGCCTGGAGAGACGACAGGGCGGGTGGGTATGGCTACACCTTC. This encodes CAWRDDRAGGYGYTF.

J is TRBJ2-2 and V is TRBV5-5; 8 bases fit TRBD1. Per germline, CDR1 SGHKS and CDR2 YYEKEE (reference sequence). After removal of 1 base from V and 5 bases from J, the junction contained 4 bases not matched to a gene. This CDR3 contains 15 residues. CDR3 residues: CASSLWQGATGELFF. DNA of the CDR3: TGTGCCAGCAGCTTGTGGCAGGGGGCAACCGGGGAGCTGTTTTTT.

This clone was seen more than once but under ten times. In DNA, the CDR3 is TGTGCCAGCAGCGAAGCGGGAACTGTGGGGAAGCAGTTCTTC. Translation: CASSEAGTVGKQFF. The chain employs TRBV11-2 and TRBJ2-1; TRBD2 agrees at 7 bases. The CDR3 length is 14 residues. Germline V gene lookup returns CDR1 SGHAT and CDR2 FQNNGV. The ends lost 5 bases at V and 11 bases at J; junction bases unmatched: 12.

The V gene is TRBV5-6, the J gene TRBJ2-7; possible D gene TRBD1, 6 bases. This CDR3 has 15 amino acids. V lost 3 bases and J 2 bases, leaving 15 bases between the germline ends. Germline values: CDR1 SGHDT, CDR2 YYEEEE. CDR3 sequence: CASSSGFGQPYEQYF. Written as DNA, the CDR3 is TGTGCCAGCAGCTCAGGTTTCGGACAGCCCTACGAGCAGTACTTC.

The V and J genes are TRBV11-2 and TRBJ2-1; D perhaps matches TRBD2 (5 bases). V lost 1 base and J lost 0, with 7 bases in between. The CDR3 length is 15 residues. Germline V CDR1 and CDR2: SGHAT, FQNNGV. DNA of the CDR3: TGTGCCAGCAGCTTAGGGGAGTACTCCTACAATGAGCAGTTCTTC. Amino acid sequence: CASSLGEYSYNEQFF.

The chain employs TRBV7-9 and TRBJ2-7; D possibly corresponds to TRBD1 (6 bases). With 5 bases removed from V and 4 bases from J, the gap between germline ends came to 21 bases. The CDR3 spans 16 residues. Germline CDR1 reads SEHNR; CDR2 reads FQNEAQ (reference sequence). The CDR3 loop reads CASSPIKTGRNYEQYF. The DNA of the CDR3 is TGTGCCAGCAGCCCTATAAAGACAGGAAGGAATTACGAGCAGTACTTC.

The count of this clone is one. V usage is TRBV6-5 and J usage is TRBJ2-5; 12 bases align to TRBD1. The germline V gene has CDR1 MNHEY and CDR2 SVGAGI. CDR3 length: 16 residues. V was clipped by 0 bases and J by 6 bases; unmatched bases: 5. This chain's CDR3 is CASSYSGTGGAKTQYF. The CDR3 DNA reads TGTGCCAGCAGTTACTCCGGGACAGGGGGCGCGAAGACCCAGTACTTC.

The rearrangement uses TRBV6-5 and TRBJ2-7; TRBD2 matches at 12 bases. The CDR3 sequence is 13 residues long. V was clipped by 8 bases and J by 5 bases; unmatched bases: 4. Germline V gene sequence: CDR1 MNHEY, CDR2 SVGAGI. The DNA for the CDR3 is TGTGCCAGCCTGACTAGCGGGAGAAACGAGCAGTACTTC. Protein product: CASLTSGRNEQYF.

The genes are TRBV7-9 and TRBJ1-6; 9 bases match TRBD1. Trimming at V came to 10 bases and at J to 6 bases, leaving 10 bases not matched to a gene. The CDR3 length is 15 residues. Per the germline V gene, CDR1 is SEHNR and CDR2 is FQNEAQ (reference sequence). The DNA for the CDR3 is TGTGCCACCGGAAATGGGACAGGGCCTAATTCACCCCTCCACTTT. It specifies CATGNGTGPNSPLHF.

DNA of the CDR3: TGTGCCAGCTCACCCCTCCTGGACAGGAAAGGTTTCTTT. Its protein is CASSPLLDRKGFF. The chain has TRBV18 and TRBJ1-1; TRBD1 matches 7 bases. V trimming: 3 bases; J trimming: 13 bases; junction bases outside the gene matches: 11. There are 13 residues in the CDR3. CDR1 is KGHSH and CDR2 is LQKENI in the germline V gene.

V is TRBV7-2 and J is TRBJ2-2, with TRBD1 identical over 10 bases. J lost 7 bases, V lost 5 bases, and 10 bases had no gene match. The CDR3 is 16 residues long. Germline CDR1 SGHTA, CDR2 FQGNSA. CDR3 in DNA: TGTGCCAGCAGCAAAGGACAGGGGGGACGGTACGGGGAGCTGTTTTTT. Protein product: CASSKGQGGRYGELFF.

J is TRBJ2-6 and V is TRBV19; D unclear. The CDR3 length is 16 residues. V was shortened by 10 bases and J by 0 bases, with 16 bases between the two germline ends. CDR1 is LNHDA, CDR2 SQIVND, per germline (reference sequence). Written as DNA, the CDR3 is TGTGCCACTTCAAATCGTCGGAGCTCTGGGGCCAACGTCCTGACTTTC. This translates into CATSNRRSSGANVLTF.

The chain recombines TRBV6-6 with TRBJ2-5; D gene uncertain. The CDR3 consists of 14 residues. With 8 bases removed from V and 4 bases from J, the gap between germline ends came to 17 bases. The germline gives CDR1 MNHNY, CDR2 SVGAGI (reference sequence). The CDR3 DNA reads TGTGCCAGCGGGTCAACAGCCGACCCAGAGACCCAGTACTTC. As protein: CASGSTADPETQYF.

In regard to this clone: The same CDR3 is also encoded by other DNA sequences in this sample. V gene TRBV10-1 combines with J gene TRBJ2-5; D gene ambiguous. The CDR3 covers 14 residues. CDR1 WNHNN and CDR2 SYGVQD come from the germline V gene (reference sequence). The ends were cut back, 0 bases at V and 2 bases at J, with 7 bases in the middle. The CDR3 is CASSESGRQETQYF. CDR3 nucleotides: TGCGCCAGCAGTGAGTCGGGCAGACAAGAGACCCAGTACTTC.

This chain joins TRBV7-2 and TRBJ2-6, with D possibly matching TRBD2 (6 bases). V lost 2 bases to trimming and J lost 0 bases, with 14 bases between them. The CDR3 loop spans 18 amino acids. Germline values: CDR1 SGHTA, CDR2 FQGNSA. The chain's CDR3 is CASSLTGLPSSGANVLTF. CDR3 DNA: TGTGCCAGCAGCTTAACGGGACTTCCGAGCTCTGGGGCCAACGTCCTGACTTTC.

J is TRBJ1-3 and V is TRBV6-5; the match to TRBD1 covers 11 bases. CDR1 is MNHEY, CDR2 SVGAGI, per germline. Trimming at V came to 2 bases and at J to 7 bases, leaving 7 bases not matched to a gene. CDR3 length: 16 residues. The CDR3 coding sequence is TGTGCCAGCAGTTACAAGGGGACAGGGGGTGGGAACACCATATATTTT. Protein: CASSYKGTGGGNTIYF.

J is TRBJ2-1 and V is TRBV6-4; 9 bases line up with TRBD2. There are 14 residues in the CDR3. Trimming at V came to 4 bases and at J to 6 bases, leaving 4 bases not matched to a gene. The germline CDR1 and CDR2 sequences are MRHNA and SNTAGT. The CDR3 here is CASSVGLATNEQFF. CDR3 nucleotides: TGTGCCAGCAGTGTGGGACTAGCCACCAATGAGCAGTTCTTC.

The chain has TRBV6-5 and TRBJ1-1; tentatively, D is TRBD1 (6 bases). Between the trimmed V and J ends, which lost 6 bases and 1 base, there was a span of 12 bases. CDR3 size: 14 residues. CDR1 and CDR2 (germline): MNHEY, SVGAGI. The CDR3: CASRLGQPNTEAFF. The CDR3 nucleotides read TGTGCCAGCAGGCTCGGACAGCCGAACACTGAAGCTTTCTTT.

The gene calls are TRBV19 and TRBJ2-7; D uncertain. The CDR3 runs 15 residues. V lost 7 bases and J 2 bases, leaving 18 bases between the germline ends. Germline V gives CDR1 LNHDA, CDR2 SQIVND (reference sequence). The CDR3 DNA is TGTGCCAGTAAACACCCGAGGATACGAGCCTACGAGCAGTACTTC. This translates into CASKHPRIRAYEQYF.

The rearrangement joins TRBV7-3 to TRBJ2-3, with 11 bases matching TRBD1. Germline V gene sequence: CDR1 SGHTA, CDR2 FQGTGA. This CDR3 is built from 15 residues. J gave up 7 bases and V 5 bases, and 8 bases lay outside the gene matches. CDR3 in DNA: TGTGCCAGCAGCCAAGGACAGGGGGCGCATTATACGCAGTATTTT. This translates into CASSQGQGAHYTQYF.

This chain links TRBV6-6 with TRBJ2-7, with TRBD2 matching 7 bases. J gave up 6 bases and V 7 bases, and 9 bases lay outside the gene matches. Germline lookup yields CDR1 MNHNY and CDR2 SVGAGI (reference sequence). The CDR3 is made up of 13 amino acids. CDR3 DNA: TGTGCCAGCAATTCCATGGGCGGGGGCGAGCAGTACTTC. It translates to CASNSMGGGEQYF.

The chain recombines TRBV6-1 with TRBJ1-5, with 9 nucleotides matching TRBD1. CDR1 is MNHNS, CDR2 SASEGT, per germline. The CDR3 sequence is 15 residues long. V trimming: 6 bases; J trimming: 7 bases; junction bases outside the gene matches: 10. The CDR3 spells CASSRTGGAGQPQHF. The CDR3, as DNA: TGTGCCAGCAGCCGAACAGGGGGCGCCGGACAGCCCCAGCATTTT.

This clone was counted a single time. CDR3 DNA sequence: TGTGCCAGCAGTTACTCGAACTACAGGGAAACTGAAGCTTTCTTT. As protein: CASSYSNYRETEAFF. The chain uses TRBV6-6 and TRBJ1-1; perhaps TRBD1 as D (6 bases). V lost 0 bases and J lost 5, with 13 bases in between. The CDR3 spans 15 residues. Germline V gives CDR1 MNHNY, CDR2 SVGAGI (reference sequence).

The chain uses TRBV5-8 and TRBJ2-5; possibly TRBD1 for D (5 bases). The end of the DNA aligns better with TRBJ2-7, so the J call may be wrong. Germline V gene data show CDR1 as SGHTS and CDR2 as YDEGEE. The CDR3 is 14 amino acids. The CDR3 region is CASSQEAGQDEQYF. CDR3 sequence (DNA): TGTGCCAGCAGCCAAGAGGCAGGGCAGGACGAGCAGTACTTC.

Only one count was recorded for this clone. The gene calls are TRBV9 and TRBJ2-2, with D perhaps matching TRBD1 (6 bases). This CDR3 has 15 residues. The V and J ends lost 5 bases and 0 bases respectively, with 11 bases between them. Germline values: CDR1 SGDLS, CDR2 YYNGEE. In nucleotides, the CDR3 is TGTGCCAGCAGACCGGGACAAGCGAACACCGGGGAGCTGTTTTTT. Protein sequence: CASRPGQANTGELFF.